This TCR beta chain was captured by sequencing in a study of shared clonotypes between healthy human individuals. Study context: Per-donor plates numbered three CD4 naive, three CD4 memory, two CD8 naive and one CD8 memory.

For each subset, genomic DNA was distributed in equal portions over several immunoSEQ plates. In the original workflow: There were no quality scores in the junction-only immunoSEQ sequences, so filtering differed. Clones were sequenced by immunoSEQ multiplex PCR, and TCRdb holds only the in-frame ones, with some missing. V and J calls and clone size are as listed in that table; D and trimming were resolved from the DNA. The data contain some 1.5 million clones, 96% of them singletons. With 5 bases clipped from V and 5 bases from J, the junction kept 6 bases outside the gene matches. CDR3 length: 14 residues. Germline V gene lookup returns CDR1 SGHRS and CDR2 YFSETQ.

This TCR came from a man aged 25-40 years in good health. Source material: naive CD4+ T cells sorted from blood. Subset denoted: CD45RA+ positively selected. The genes are TRBV5-1 and TRBJ1-1; 10 nucleotides line up with TRBD1. The CDR3 region has the DNA TGCGCCAGCAGTCCCGGGACAGGGGTGACTGAAGCTTTCTTT. Translated: CASSPGTGVTEAFF.